These T cell receptor beta chains were read from a single sample in a study of blood T cell repertoires in COVID-19. Only in-frame clones appear in the TCRdb table, and some are missing; sequencing was by immunoSEQ multiplex PCR. The sample lists approximately 290,000 clones; over 75% were seen once. The sequenced sample consisted of peripheral blood. All receptors derive from a human donor with COVID-19, enrolled during active disease. The donor label of this sample is uncertain. Both conserved end residues are part of each CDR3. The D gene is left open where the match is weak. The listing skips clone size in some rows; elsewhere it reads once, few, many or a size class.

TRBJ1-4 | TRBV5-4 | . | . | CASSPRGGLNNEKLFF | TGTGCCAGCAGCCCGCGAGGAGGCCTCAATAATGAAAAACTGTTTTTT
TRBJ2-7 | TRBV4-1 | . | . | CASSQEWRGWYEQYF | TGCGCCAGCAGCCAAGAGTGGCGGGGCTGGTACGAGCAGTACTTC
TRBJ2-1 | TRBV9 | once | . | CASSPQRSSYNEQFF | TGTGCCAGCAGCCCCCAGCGGAGCTCCTACAATGAGCAGTTCTTC
TRBJ1-4 | TRBV11-3 | . | TRBD1 | CASSLGGPGQLNEKLFF | TGTGCCAGCAGCTTAGGAGGACCGGGACAGCTTAATGAAAAACTGTTTTTT
TRBJ2-7 | TRBV20-1 | . | . | CSAIPSYEQYF | TGCAGTGCTATCCCGAGCTACGAGCAGTACTTC
TRBJ2-7 | TRBV6-6 | few | . | CASSWGLMSSYEQYF | TGTGCCAGCAGTTGGGGACTCATGAGCTCCTACGAGCAGTACTTC
TRBJ1-1 | TRBV19 | . | . | CASSSEEVGNTEAFF | TGTGCCAGTAGCTCGGAGGAGGTCGGGAACACTGAAGCTTTCTTT
TRBJ2-6 | TRBV3-1/TRBV3-2 | once | . | CASSPTYSGANVLTF | TGTGCCAGCAGCCCCACCTACTCTGGGGCCAACGTCCTGACTTTC
TRBJ2-5 | TRBV5-1 | . | . | CASRVGETQYF | TGCGCCAGCAGAGTCGGAGAGACCCAGTACTTC
TRBJ1-2 | TRBV6-2/TRBV6-3 | . | TRBD1 | CASSYPGQGSYGYTF | TGTGCCAGCAGTTACCCGGGACAGGGGAGTTATGGCTACACCTTC
TRBJ1-3 | TRBV7-9 | . | TRBD1 | CASSPNRGVGNTIYF | TGTGCCAGCAGCCCAAACAGGGGTGTTGGAAACACCATATATTTT
TRBJ1-2 | TRBV5-8 | . | . | CASSPGGASSSGYGYTF | TGTGCCAGCAGCCCGGGGGGGGCCTCCTCCTCCGGCTATGGCTACACCTTC
TRBJ1-1 | TRBV5-1 | . | TRBD1 | CASSGDREWAEAFF | TGCGCCAGCAGCGGTGACAGGGAATGGGCTGAAGCTTTCTTT
TRBJ1-4 | TRBV20-1 | . | . | CSAGGRANEKLFF | TGCAGTGCTGGTGGACGGGCTAATGAAAAACTGTTTTTT
TRBJ1-1 | TRBV11-2 | . | . | CASSRVENTEAFF | TGTGCCAGCTCCAGGGTAGAGAACACTGAAGCTTTCTTT
TRBJ2-1 | TRBV7-2 | . | TRBD2 | CASSLAILASGSNEQFF | TGTGCCAGCAGCTTAGCGATTTTGGCTAGCGGGAGCAATGAGCAGTTCTTC
TRBJ1-6 | TRBV6-6 | . | . | CASSRGADPNSPLHF | TGTGCCAGCAGTCGGGGGGCGGATCCTAATTCACCCCTCCACTTT
TRBJ2-3 | TRBV5-1 | . | TRBD2 | CASSGSSGRAGPHTDTQYF | TGCGCCAGCAGCGGCTCTAGCGGGAGGGCCGGTCCCCACACAGATACGCAGTATTTT
TRBJ1-4 | TRBV30 | . | . | CAWSPRLGAREKLFF | TGTGCCTGGAGTCCCCGTCTGGGAGCGAGGGAAAAACTGTTTTTT
TRBJ1-5 | TRBV3-1/TRBV3-2 | . | . | CASSQDPGEGQPQHF | TGTGCCAGCAGCCAAGATCCAGGGGAAGGTCAGCCCCAGCATTTT
TRBJ2-1 | TRBV5-6 | . | . | CASSLVPGQLFF | TGTGCCAGCAGCTTAGTCCCCGGACAGCTGTTCTTC
TRBJ1-2 | TRBV4-3 | . | TRBD1 | CASSQERTGDGYTF | TGCGCCAGCAGCCAAGAACGGACAGGGGACGGCTACACCTTC
TRBJ2-3 | TRBV5-1 | . | TRBD2 | CASSGGTSVRTDTQYF | TGCGCCAGCAGCGGGGGGACTAGCGTTCGTACAGATACGCAGTATTTT
TRBJ2-2 | TRBV6-6 | few | . | CASSYDRRANTGELFF | TGTGCCAGCAGTTACGATCGGAGGGCGAACACCGGGGAGCTGTTTTTT
TRBJ2-1 | TRBV6-5 | once | . | CASTQIGATYNEQFF | TGTGCCAGCACCCAGATAGGAGCTACCTACAATGAGCAGTTCTTC
TRBJ2-5 | TRBV4-3 | few | TRBD2 | CASSQALAGGGTQYF | TGCGCCAGCAGCCAAGCGTTAGCGGGAGGAGGGACCCAGTACTTC
TRBJ2-1 | TRBV11-3 | . | . | CASSLVNQAGEQFF | TGTGCCAGCAGCTTAGTTAATCAGGCGGGAGAGCAGTTCTTC
TRBJ2-2 | TRBV19 | few | TRBD2 | CASSWAGEYTGELFF | TGTGCCAGTAGTTGGGCGGGAGAGTACACCGGGGAGCTGTTTTTT
TRBJ2-5 | TRBV7-7 | . | . | CASSKDSPETQYF | TGTGCTAGCAGCAAAGATAGCCCGGAGACCCAGTACTTC
TRBJ2-1 | TRBV6-5 | . | TRBD2 | CASSYLVAGNPNEQFF | TGTGCCAGCAGTTACTTAGTAGCGGGTAACCCCAATGAGCAGTTCTTC
TRBJ2-1 | TRBV19 | . | . | CASSIPGLGNEQFF | TGTGCCAGTAGTATCCCGGGACTGGGGAATGAGCAGTTCTTC
TRBJ1-3 | TRBV11-2 | . | . | CASSFRVPSGNTIYF | TGTGCCAGCAGCTTTCGCGTCCCCTCTGGAAACACCATATATTTT
TRBJ1-5 | TRBV29-1 | . | . | CSVWQGGHQPQHF | TGCAGCGTTTGGCAGGGCGGTCATCAGCCCCAGCATTTT
TRBJ2-1 | TRBV30 | . | . | CALNPTLKSEQFF | TGTGCCCTGAATCCGACTCTTAAGAGTGAGCAGTTCTTC
TRBJ2-3 | TRBV7-9 | . | TRBD2 | CASSRLLRGGTDTQYF | TGTGCCAGCAGCCGCCTCCTCCGGGGGGGCACAGATACGCAGTATTTT
TRBJ2-3 | TRBV30 | . | TRBD1 | CAWRRTGGSDTQYF | TGTGCCTGGAGGCGGACAGGGGGATCAGATACGCAGTATTTT
TRBJ2-5 | TRBV25-1 | once | TRBD2 | CASSGPSGRGETQYF | TGTGCCAGCAGTGGCCCTAGCGGGAGAGGAGAGACCCAGTACTTC
TRBJ2-3 | TRBV28 | once | . | CASRRSSMDTQYF | TGTGCCAGCAGACGGAGTTCCATGGATACGCAGTATTTT
TRBJ1-1 | TRBV5-1 | . | TRBD1 | CASSLGTGGNTEAFF | TGCGCCAGCAGCTTGGGGACAGGGGGGAACACTGAAGCTTTCTTT
TRBJ2-1 | TRBV28 | . | TRBD1 | CASSIPGQGFPNEQFF | TGTGCCAGCAGTATCCCCGGACAGGGGTTCCCCAATGAGCAGTTCTTC
TRBJ2-7 | TRBV4-1 | . | . | CASSQEPTYLYEQYF | TGCGCCAGCAGCCAAGAGCCCACATATCTTTACGAGCAGTACTTC
TRBJ2-5 | TRBV3-1/TRBV3-2 | . | TRBD2 | CASSQGGRAGLETQYF | TGTGCCAGCAGCCAAGGTGGGAGAGCGGGATTAGAGACCCAGTACTTC
TRBJ2-7 | TRBV6-5 | . | . | CASSPGGEQYF | TGTGCCAGCAGTCCCGGAGGGGAGCAGTACTTC
TRBJ2-2 | TRBV3-1/TRBV3-2 | . | . | CASSQVQSGELFF | TGTGCCAGCAGCCAAGTCCAGTCGGGGGAGCTGTTTTTT
TRBJ1-1 | TRBV5-6 | once | . | CASNPGIGGAEAFF | TGTGCCAGCAACCCGGGGATCGGGGGGGCTGAAGCTTTCTTT
TRBJ2-3 | TRBV19 | . | TRBD2 | CASSIGLAGERNTQYF | TGTGCCAGTAGTATAGGACTAGCGGGAGAGCGAAATACGCAGTATTTT
TRBJ2-2 | TRBV6-6 | once | TRBD2 | CASRRLAGGPGTGELFF | TGTGCCAGCAGACGACTAGCGGGAGGGCCGGGAACCGGGGAGCTGTTTTTT
TRBJ2-1 | TRBV2 | few | . | CASSELRGAGYEQFF | TGTGCCAGCAGTGAACTTAGGGGCGCGGGGTATGAGCAGTTCTTC
TRBJ2-2 | TRBV7-2 | . | TRBD2 | CASSVGGRALGELFF | TGTGCCAGCAGCGTGGGCGGGAGGGCCCTCGGGGAGCTGTTTTTT
TRBJ2-7 | TRBV5-5 | . | . | CASSSPGSGTYEQYF | TGTGCCAGCAGCTCACCGGGTAGCGGCACCTACGAGCAGTACTTC
TRBJ1-2 | TRBV18 | . | . | CASSPRTLSNYGYTF | TGTGCCAGCTCACCCCGGACACTCTCTAACTATGGCTACACCTTC
TRBJ1-6 | TRBV6-5 | . | . | CASSSLYSPLHF | TGTGCCAGCAGTTCCCTGTATTCACCCCTCCACTTT
TRBJ1-4 | TRBV29-1 | . | TRBD1 | CSAGDRGNEKLFF | TGCAGCGCTGGGGACAGGGGGAATGAAAAACTGTTTTTT
TRBJ1-2 | TRBV24-1 | . | . | CATSDCKQGSDGYTF | TGTGCCACCAGTGACTGCAAACAGGGAAGTGATGGCTACACCTTC
TRBJ2-1 | TRBV19 | . | . | CASSIYRVNRYNEQFF | TGTGCCAGTAGTATATACCGGGTCAATCGCTACAATGAGCAGTTCTTC
TRBJ2-2 | TRBV7-9 | . | TRBD1 | CASSLGQGENTGELFF | TGTGCCAGCAGCCTAGGACAGGGGGAGAACACCGGGGAGCTGTTTTTT
TRBJ2-1 | TRBV3-1/TRBV3-2 | . | TRBD2 | CASWPGGTSNEQFF | TGTGCCAGCTGGCCGGGAGGGACCTCCAATGAGCAGTTCTTC